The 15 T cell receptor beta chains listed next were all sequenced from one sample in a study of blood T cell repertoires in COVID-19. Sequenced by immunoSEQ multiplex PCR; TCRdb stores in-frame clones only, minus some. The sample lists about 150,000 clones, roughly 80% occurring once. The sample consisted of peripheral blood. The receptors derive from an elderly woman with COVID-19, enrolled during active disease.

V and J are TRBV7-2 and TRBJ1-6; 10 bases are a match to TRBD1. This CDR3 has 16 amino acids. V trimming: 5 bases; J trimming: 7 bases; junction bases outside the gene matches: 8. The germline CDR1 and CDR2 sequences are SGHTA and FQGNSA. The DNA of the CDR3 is TGTGCCAGCAGCACAACCCCGGGACAGGGGAATTCACCCCTCCACTTT. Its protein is CASSTTPGQGNSPLHF.

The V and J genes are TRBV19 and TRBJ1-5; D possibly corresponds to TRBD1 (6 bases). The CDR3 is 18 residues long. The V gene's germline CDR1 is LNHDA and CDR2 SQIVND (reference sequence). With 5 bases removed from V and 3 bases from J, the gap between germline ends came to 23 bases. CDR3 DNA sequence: TGTGCCAGTAGTGGGCCGGACAGTTATGGCACAAACAATCAGCCCCAGCATTTT. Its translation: CASSGPDSYGTNNQPQHF.

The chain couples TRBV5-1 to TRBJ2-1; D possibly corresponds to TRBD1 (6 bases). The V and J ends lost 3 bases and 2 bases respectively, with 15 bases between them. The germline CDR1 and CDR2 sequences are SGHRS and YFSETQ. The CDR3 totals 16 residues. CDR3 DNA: TGCGCCAGCAGCTCCGACACAGGGAACGCCTACAATGAGCAGTTCTTC. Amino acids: CASSSDTGNAYNEQFF.

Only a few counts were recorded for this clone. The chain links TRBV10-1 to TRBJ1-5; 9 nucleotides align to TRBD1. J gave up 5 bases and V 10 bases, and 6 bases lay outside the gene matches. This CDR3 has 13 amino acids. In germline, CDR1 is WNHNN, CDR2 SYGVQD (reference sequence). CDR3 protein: CANSTGGHQPQHF. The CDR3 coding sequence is TGCGCCAACTCGACAGGGGGGCATCAGCCCCAGCATTTT.

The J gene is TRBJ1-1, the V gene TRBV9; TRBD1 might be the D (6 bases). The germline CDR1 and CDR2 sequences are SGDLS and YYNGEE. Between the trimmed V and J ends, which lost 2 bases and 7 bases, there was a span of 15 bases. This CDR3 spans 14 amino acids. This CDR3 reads CASSVQGSLGEAFF. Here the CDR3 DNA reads TGTGCCAGCAGCGTCCAGGGGTCACTGGGTGAAGCTTTCTTT.

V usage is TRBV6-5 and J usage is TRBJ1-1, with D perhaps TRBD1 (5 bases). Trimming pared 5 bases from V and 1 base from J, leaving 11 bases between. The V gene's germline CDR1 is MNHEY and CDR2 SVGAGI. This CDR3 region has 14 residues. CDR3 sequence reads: CASSKRQSNTEAFF. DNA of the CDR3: TGTGCCAGCAGTAAGCGACAGTCGAACACTGAAGCTTTCTTT.

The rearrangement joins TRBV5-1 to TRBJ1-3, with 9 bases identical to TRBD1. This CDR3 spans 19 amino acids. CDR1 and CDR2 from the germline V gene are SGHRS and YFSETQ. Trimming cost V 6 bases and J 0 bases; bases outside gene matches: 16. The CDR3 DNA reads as TGCGCCAGCACCCCAGAGGACAGGGGCCTAATAGACTCTGGAAACACCATATATTTT. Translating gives CASTPEDRGLIDSGNTIYF.

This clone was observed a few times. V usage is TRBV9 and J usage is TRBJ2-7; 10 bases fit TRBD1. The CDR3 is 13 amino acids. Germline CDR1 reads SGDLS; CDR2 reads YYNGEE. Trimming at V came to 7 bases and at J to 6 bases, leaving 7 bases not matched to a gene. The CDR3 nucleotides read TGTGCCAGCGGACAAGGACAGGGGGTCGAGCAGTACTTC. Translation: CASGQGQGVEQYF.

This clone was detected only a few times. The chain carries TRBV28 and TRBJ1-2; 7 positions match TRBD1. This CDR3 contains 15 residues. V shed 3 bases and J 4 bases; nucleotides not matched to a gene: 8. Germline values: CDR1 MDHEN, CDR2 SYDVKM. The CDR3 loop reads CASSFLPGGGYGYTF. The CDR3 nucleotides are TGTGCCAGCAGTTTCCTTCCAGGGGGAGGCTATGGCTACACCTTC.

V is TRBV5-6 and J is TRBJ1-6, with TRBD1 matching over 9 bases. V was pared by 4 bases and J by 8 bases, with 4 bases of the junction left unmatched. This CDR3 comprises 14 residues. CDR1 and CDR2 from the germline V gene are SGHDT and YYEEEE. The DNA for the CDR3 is TGTGCCAGCAGCGGGGACAGGGACGATTCACCCCTCCACTTT. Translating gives CASSGDRDDSPLHF. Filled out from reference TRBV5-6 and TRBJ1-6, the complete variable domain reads DAGVTQSPTHLIKTRGQQVTLRCSPKSGHDTVSWYQQALGQGPQFIFQYYEEEERQRGNFPDRFSGHQFPNYSSELNVNALLLGDSALYLCASSGDRDDSPLHFGNGTRLTVT.

For the CDR3, the DNA is TGTGCCAGCAGTCCCACAACAGGGCCGGTAATGAACACTGAAGCTTTCTTT. This translates into CASSPTTGPVMNTEAFF. The chain employs TRBV6-6 and TRBJ1-1, with a possible D match to TRBD1 (6 bases). The ends were cut back, 5 bases at V and 0 bases at J, with 19 bases in the middle. This CDR3 comprises 17 residues. CDR1 and CDR2 from the germline V gene are MNHNY and SVGAGI (reference sequence).

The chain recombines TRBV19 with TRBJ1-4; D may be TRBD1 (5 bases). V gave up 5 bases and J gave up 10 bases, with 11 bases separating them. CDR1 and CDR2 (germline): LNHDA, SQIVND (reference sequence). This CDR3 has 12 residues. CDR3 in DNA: TGTGCCAGTAGTCCACAGGAGGGAAAACTGTTTTTT. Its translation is CASSPQEGKLFF.

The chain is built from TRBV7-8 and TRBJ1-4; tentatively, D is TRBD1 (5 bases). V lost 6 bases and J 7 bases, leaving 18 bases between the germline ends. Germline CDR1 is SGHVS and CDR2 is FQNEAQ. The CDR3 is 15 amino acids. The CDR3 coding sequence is TGTGCCAGCAGTCCTCGGGGGAGGGTTGGTGAAAAACTGTTTTTT. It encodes CASSPRGRVGEKLFF.

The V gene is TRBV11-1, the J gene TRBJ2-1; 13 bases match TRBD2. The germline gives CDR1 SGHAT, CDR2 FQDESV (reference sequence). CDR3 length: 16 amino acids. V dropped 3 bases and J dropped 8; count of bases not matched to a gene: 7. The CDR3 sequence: CASSLLTSGGSYEQFF. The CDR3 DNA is TGTGCCAGCAGCTTGCTGACTAGCGGGGGGAGTTATGAGCAGTTCTTC.

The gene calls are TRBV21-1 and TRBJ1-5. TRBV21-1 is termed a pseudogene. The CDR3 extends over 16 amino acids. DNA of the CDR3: TGTGCCAGCAGCAGGTCAGGGGAGGGGAGCAATCAGCCCCAGCATTTT. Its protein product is CASSRSGEGSNQPQHF.